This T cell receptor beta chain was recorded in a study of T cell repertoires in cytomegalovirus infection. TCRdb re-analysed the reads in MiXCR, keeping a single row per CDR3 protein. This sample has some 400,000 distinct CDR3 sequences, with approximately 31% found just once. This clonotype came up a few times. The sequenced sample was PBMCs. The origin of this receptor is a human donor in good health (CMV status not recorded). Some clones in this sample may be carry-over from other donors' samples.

CDR3 sequence reads: CASSSESYNSPLHF. In DNA, the CDR3 is TGTGCCAGCAGCTCAGAATCCTATAATTCACCCCTCCACTTT. The chain employs TRBV6-2 or TRBV6-3 and TRBJ1-6; no firm D call. The CDR3 runs 14 residues. Germline V gene data show CDR1 as MNHEY and CDR2 as SVGEGT. Trimming pared 6 bases from V and 1 base from J, leaving 7 bases between.